This passage covers 20 T cell receptor beta chains from one sample sequenced in a study of blood T cells in healthy people across ages. Alongside a J-beta primer mix, a sample-barcoded 5' primer served in a second PCR lasting roughly 7 to 11 cycles. TCRdb recomputed calls from the 5' RACE reads with MiXCR, one row per CDR3 protein. The profile shows 870,000 or so distinct CDR3 sequences, 25% to 35% of them singletons. Material: blood. The origin of the receptors is a woman older than 75 in good health.

The chain employs TRBV7-8 and TRBJ2-1; tentatively, D is TRBD2 (5 bases). The V and J ends lost 5 bases and 8 bases respectively, with 19 bases between them. CDR1 is SGHVS and CDR2 is FQNEAQ in the germline V gene. The CDR3 has 15 residues. The CDR3 region has the DNA TGTGCCAGCAGCCTGCGGGTCCCGGGGTTCGATGAGCAGTTCTTC. Translated: CASSLRVPGFDEQFF.

The chain is built from TRBV20-1 and TRBJ2-5; TRBD2 matches at 7 bases. The end of the DNA fits TRBJ2-7 better, so the J call may be wrong. The CDR3 sequence is 17 residues long. CDR1 and CDR2 (germline): DFQATT, SNEGSKA (reference sequence). The CDR3 nucleotides read TGCAGTGCTAGGCCTCTCCTCGGTAGCGGGTTACCCTACGAGCAGTACTTC. Translated: CSARPLLGSGLPYEQYF.

Turning to this clonotype: A single base separates this from a much larger clone, so it may be a read error. The chain couples TRBV9 to TRBJ2-7, with D possibly being TRBD1 (6 bases). The CDR3 totals 15 residues. Germline lookup yields CDR1 SGDLS and CDR2 YYNGEE. CDR3 sequence (DNA): TGTGCCGGCAGCATCCGATCAGGGGTTGGCTACGAGCAGTACTTC. Residues: CAGSIRSGVGYEQYF.

The sample holds many counts of this clonotype. The chain employs TRBV27 and TRBJ1-6; unclear D gene. V gave up 6 bases and J gave up 8 bases, with 11 bases separating them. Germline CDR1 reads MNHEY; CDR2 reads SMNVEV (reference sequence). The CDR3 is 13 amino acids. Written as DNA, the CDR3 is TGTGCCAGCAGCCGCACAACAGATTCACCCCTCCACTTT. It specifies CASSRTTDSPLHF.

This clonotype was seen a handful of times. The gene calls are TRBV6-2 or TRBV6-3 and TRBJ2-2; perhaps D is TRBD1 or TRBD2 (6 bases each). Germline assignment: CDR1 MNHEY and CDR2 SVGEGT. V lost 8 bases and J 0 bases, leaving 25 bases between the germline ends. CDR3 length: 19 residues. DNA for the CDR3: TGTGCCAGCTTTAAACAAGGGGGGCCCATTTCCCCGAACACCGGGGAGCTGTTTTTT. Its translation is CASFKQGGPISPNTGELFF.

The rearrangement joins TRBV6-6 to TRBJ2-2; perhaps TRBD1 as D (6 bases). The V end lost 4 bases, the J end lost 6 bases, and 12 bases lay between the germline ends. The CDR3 is made up of 14 amino acids. CDR1 is MNHNY and CDR2 is SVGAGI in the germline V gene (reference sequence). CDR3 sequence (DNA): TGTGCCAGCAGTTGGTACAGGGTGGCCGGGGAGCTGTTTTTT. Its translation is CASSWYRVAGELFF.

This clonotype appeared a few times. The chain couples TRBV7-9 to TRBJ2-3, with 10 bases lining up with TRBD2. CDR3 length: 14 amino acids. Germline V gives CDR1 SEHNR, CDR2 FQNEAQ (reference sequence). The junction had 6 bases not matched to a gene; V was cut back by 1 base and J by 11 bases. CDR3 sequence reads: CASSLGVQRGGQYF. The CDR3 bases are TGTGCCAGCAGCTTAGGTGTCCAGCGGGGGGGGCAGTATTTT.

This clonotype was found many times. The chain uses TRBV5-1 and TRBJ2-4; D unresolved. V was clipped by 4 bases and J by 8 bases, with 19 bases between them. The CDR3 runs 15 residues. Germline V gives CDR1 SGHRS, CDR2 YFSETQ. In DNA form, the CDR3 reads TGCGCCAGCAGCAGAGAAGGTCGTCCAAGGGACATTCAGTACTTC. It yields the protein CASSREGRPRDIQYF.

This clonotype was seen more than once but under ten times. V and J are TRBV20-1 and TRBJ1-5; 12 bases align to TRBD1. Germline V gene sequence: CDR1 DFQATT, CDR2 SNEGSKA (reference sequence). The CDR3 length is 15 residues. V trimming: 2 bases; J trimming: 8 bases; junction bases outside the gene matches: 7. The CDR3 is CSARPGQGAFKPQHF. The CDR3 DNA is TGCAGTGCTAGACCGGGACAGGGGGCTTTTAAGCCCCAGCATTTT.

The genes are TRBV7-9 and TRBJ2-5; D not resolved. Germline V lookup: CDR1 SEHNR, CDR2 FQNEAQ (reference sequence). This CDR3 is 15 amino acids long. Trimming removed 5 bases from V and 1 base from J, with 14 bases in between. The CDR3 nucleotides are TGTGCCAGCAGCCCTCGTGGCGCCAGCCAAGAGACCCAGTACTTC. This sequence encodes CASSPRGASQETQYF.

This clonotype has at least ten counts. The V call is TRBV5-1, the J call TRBJ2-5; 8 bases are shared with TRBD2. The germline gives CDR1 SGHRS, CDR2 YFSETQ. The CDR3 loop spans 13 amino acids. Trimming removed 9 bases from V and 5 bases from J; junction bases left unmatched: 9. Here the CDR3 DNA reads TGCGCCACCCGCCGGACTAGCTCGGAGACCCAGTACTTC. The encoded protein is CATRRTSSETQYF.

V is TRBV7-9 and J is TRBJ1-5, with 7 bases fitting TRBD1. The germline V gene encodes CDR1 SEHNR and CDR2 FQNEAQ (reference sequence). Unmatched junction bases numbered 2, after V lost 5 bases and J lost 1 base. The CDR3 has 14 residues. The CDR3 DNA follows: TGTGCCAGCAGCATGGGACAGAGCAATCAGCCCCAGCATTTT. Residues: CASSMGQSNQPQHF.

Remarks on this clonotype: A much bigger clone sits one base away, suggesting this may be a read error. The chain is built from TRBV20-1 and TRBJ2-7, with TRBD2 identical over 9 bases. Germline loops: CDR1 DFQATT, CDR2 SNEGSKA (reference sequence). The trim removed 8 bases at V and 7 bases at J, leaving 15 bases unmatched. The CDR3 sequence is 14 residues long. The CDR3 reads CSSLPGLAYNEQYF. The CDR3 region has the DNA TGCAGTTCCCTACCGGGACTAGCTTACAATGAGCAGTACTTC.

V and J are TRBV28 and TRBJ2-2; 7 nucleotides match TRBD2. J gave up 6 bases and V 3 bases, and 7 bases lay outside the gene matches. Per germline, CDR1 MDHEN and CDR2 SYDVKM. The CDR3 has 15 residues. The CDR3 nucleotides read TGTGCCAGCAGTTTGGGACTACTTAAGTCCGGGGAGCTGTTTTTT. Protein: CASSLGLLKSGELFF.

CDR3 in DNA: TGTGCCACCAGCAGAGGACCGGGACAGAACGATCAGCCCCAGCATTTT. Translating gives CATSRGPGQNDQPQHF. The rearrangement uses TRBV15 and TRBJ1-5, with TRBD1 identical over 7 bases. Germline V gives CDR1 LNHNV, CDR2 YYDKDF (reference sequence). This CDR3 spans 16 amino acids. V shed 1 base, J shed 5 bases, and the junction held 8 bases outside the gene matches.

This clonotype showed up many times. This sequence joins TRBV5-1 and TRBJ1-2; D is unresolved. Trimming cost V 0 bases and J 7 bases, with 13 bases left between them. CDR3 length: 14 amino acids. Germline loops: CDR1 SGHRS, CDR2 YFSETQ. CDR3 sequence: CASSLDGNGRGYTF. CDR3 nucleotides: TGCGCCAGCAGCTTGGATGGGAATGGACGTGGCTACACCTTC. Drawing the rest from reference TRBV5-1 and TRBJ1-2, the complete variable domain is KAGVTQTPRYLIKTRGQQVTLSCSPISGHRSVSWYQQTPGQGLQFLFEYFSETQRNKGNFPGRFSGRQFSNSRSEMNVSTLELGDSALYLCASSLDGNGRGYTFGSGTRLTVV.

This clonotype occurred a few times. The chain uses TRBV5-1 and TRBJ2-3; unclear D gene. The CDR3 contains 12 residues. Germline CDR1 is SGHRS and CDR2 is YFSETQ. V was shortened by 4 bases and J by 15 bases, with 18 bases between the two germline ends. The CDR3 nucleotides are TGCGCCAGCAGCCCTACCGGCGACAAGTTTTATTTT. As protein: CASSPTGDKFYF.

The table lists this clonotype with many counts. The chain employs TRBV20-1 and TRBJ2-5; 8 nucleotides match TRBD2. The CDR3 totals 15 residues. The trim removed 3 bases at V and 5 bases at J, leaving 11 bases unmatched. Per germline, CDR1 DFQATT and CDR2 SNEGSKA (reference sequence). Here the CDR3 reads CSARRPRGAQETQYF. CDR3 coding DNA: TGCAGTGCTAGGAGGCCGCGGGGGGCCCAGGAGACCCAGTACTTC.

V and J are TRBV6-6 and TRBJ2-7, with D perhaps matching TRBD1 (5 bases). Germline V gives CDR1 MNHNY, CDR2 SVGAGI (reference sequence). V was shortened by 4 bases and J by 2 bases, with 12 bases between the two germline ends. The CDR3 is 14 residues long. The CDR3: CASSSRQFPYEQYF. The CDR3 DNA is TGTGCCAGCAGTTCGAGACAGTTCCCCTACGAGCAGTACTTC.

This clonotype was detected only a few times. The chain uses TRBV20-1 and TRBJ1-4; D is unresolved. V dropped 3 bases and J dropped 3 bases, with 14 bases sitting between them. CDR1 is DFQATT, CDR2 SNEGSKA, per germline (reference sequence). CDR3 length equals 15 residues. The CDR3 coding sequence is TGCAGTGCTAGGCTCAGCGGGGTTGCTAATGAAAAACTGTTTTTT. It specifies CSARLSGVANEKLFF.